The present entry profiles one T cell receptor beta chain with its context. The V end was cut by 0 bases, the J end by 2 bases, with 17 bases between. Germline CDR1 is SGHDT and CDR2 is YYEEEE. The CDR3 loop spans 17 amino acids. Amplified regions were TCR beta CDR3 sequences from RNA transcripts. The HTBI set primed first-round TCR CDR3 RT-PCR. A single record per CDR3 protein comes from TCRdb applying MiXCR to the multiplex PCR reads. The data hold about 700,000 distinct CDR3 sequences, with about 14% observed a single time. This specimen belongs to a study of T cells in Graves' hyperthyroidism and ophthalmopathy. This sample holds PBMCs from 8 to 10 ml fresh peripheral blood.

The sequence came from a woman under 30 with Graves' hyperthyroidism. The rearrangement uses TRBV5-6 and TRBJ2-5, with a possible D match to TRBD1 (6 bases). Material: blood. This CDR3 is CASSLEKLGQGQETQYF. CDR3 coding DNA: TGTGCCAGCAGCTTGGAGAAACTAGGGCAGGGGCAAGAGACCCAGTACTTC.